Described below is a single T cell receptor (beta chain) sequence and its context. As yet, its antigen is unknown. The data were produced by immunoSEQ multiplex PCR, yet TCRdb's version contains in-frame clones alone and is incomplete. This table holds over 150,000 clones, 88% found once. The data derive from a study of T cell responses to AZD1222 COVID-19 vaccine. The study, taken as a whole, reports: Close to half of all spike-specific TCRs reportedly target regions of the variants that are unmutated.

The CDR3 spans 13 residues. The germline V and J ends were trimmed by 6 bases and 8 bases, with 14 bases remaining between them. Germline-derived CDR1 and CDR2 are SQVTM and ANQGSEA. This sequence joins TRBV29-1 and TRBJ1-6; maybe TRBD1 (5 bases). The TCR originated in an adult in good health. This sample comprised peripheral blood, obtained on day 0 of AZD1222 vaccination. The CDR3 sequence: CSVGERADSPLHF. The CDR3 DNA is TGCAGCGTGGGGGAGAGGGCAGATTCACCCCTCCACTTT. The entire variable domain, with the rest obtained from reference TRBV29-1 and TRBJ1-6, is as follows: SAVISQKPSRDICQRGTSLTIQCQVDSQVTMMFWYRQQPGQSLTLIATANQGSEATYESGFVIDKFPISRPNLTFSTLTVSNMSPEDSSIYLCSVGERADSPLHFGNGTRLTVT.